The 8 T cell receptor beta chains presented below share a single source sample, sequenced in a study of Graves' ophthalmopathy and Graves' hyperthyroidism. For repertoire sequencing, the TCR beta CDR3 regions were amplified from RNA transcripts. RT-PCR in the first round used HTBI primers; a second-round multiplex PCR followed. TCRdb analysed the multiplex PCR reads with MiXCR anew, one entry per CDR3 protein. Of about 740,000 distinct CDR3 sequences listed, roughly 40% are singletons. Sequenced: peripheral blood. All receptors come from an adult man with Graves' ophthalmopathy.

V and J are TRBV24-1 and TRBJ1-1; 7 nucleotides match TRBD1. The germline V gene encodes CDR1 KGHDR and CDR2 SFDVKD. This CDR3 is built from 14 residues. V lost 11 bases and J lost 4; bases outside the gene matches: 12. CDR3 nucleotides: TGTGCCAGCAGGAAATCAGGGGGAAGCACTGAAGCTTTCTTT. Translated, it gives CASRKSGGSTEAFF.

Many counts were recorded for this clonotype. The chain uses TRBV12-3 or TRBV12-4 and TRBJ2-6; D might be TRBD1 or TRBD2, each matching 5 bases. The CDR3 is 15 residues long. V was cut by 6 bases and J by 2 bases, with 11 bases left in between. The chain's CDR3 is CASSSRDAGANVLTF. The CDR3 DNA reads as TGTGCCAGCAGCTCTAGGGACGCTGGGGCCAACGTCCTGACTTTC.

Comment on this clonotype: This sequence may be a read error, since a much larger clone differs from it by one base. This chain uses TRBV25-1 with TRBJ2-7, with 8 bases matching TRBD1. The V gene end was trimmed by 6 bases and the J gene end by 5 bases; junction bases not matched to a gene: 6. This CDR3 region has 13 residues. Germline V gives CDR1 MGHDK, CDR2 SYGVNS. CDR3 sequence (DNA): TGTGCCAGCAGATCTGGACAGGGCCACGAGCAGTACTTC. Translating it yields CASRSGQGHEQYF.

The chain has TRBV5-5 and TRBJ1-1; D is possibly TRBD1 (5 bases). The CDR3 is 13 amino acids. CDR1 is SGHKS, CDR2 YYEKEE, per germline (reference sequence). V was clipped by 3 bases and J by 10 bases, with 16 bases between them. The CDR3, as DNA: TGTGCCAGCAGCTCACCGGGACGAGGGGTAGCTTTCTTT. Protein sequence: CASSSPGRGVAFF.

This clonotype came up a few times. The J gene is TRBJ2-7, the V gene TRBV12-3 or TRBV12-4, with 7 bases lining up with TRBD1. The V and J ends lost 8 bases and 6 bases, in that order; junction bases with no gene match: 10. The CDR3 has 13 residues. The CDR3 region has the DNA TGTGCCAGCTCACAAGGACAGGAGGCCGAGCAGTACTTC. Protein: CASSQGQEAEQYF.

V is TRBV10-3 and J is TRBJ1-5, with 7 bases aligning to TRBD1. After removal of 0 bases from V and 4 bases from J, the junction contained 3 bases not matched to a gene. The CDR3 has 15 residues. CDR1 ENHRY and CDR2 SYGVKD come from the germline V gene. Here the CDR3 reads CAISESGGRNQPQHF. In DNA form, the CDR3 reads TGTGCCATCAGTGAGTCAGGGGGCAGAAATCAGCCCCAGCATTTT.

The CDR3 here is CASGGLGANVLTF. In nucleotides, the CDR3 is TGTGCCAGCGGGGGTTTAGGGGCCAACGTCCTGACTTTC. The genes are TRBV7-2 and TRBJ2-6; possibly TRBD1 or TRBD2 for D (5 bases each). The V gene lost 8 bases and the J gene lost 4 bases, with 9 bases spanning the gap. CDR3 length: 13 amino acids. Germline CDR1 is SGHTA and CDR2 is FQGNSA.

With regard to this clonotype: Germline is not matched at one junction end, which may reflect a read error. The V gene is TRBV5-6, the J gene TRBJ1-5; 7 bases are shared with TRBD1. CDR3 length: 15 residues. The germline V gene encodes CDR1 SGHDT and CDR2 YYEEEE. For the CDR3, the DNA is TGTGCCGGCAGCTGCACGGACAGGTCAGTGAAGCCCCAGCATTTT. Amino acids: CAGSCTDRSVKPQHF. The full variable domain, rest sourced from reference TRBV5-6 and TRBJ1-5, is DAGVTQSPTHLIKTRGQQVTLRCSPKSGHDTVSWYQQALGQGPQFIFQYYEEEERQRGNFPDRFSGHQFPNYSSELNVNALLLGDSALYLCAGSCTDRSVKPQHFGDGTRLSIL.